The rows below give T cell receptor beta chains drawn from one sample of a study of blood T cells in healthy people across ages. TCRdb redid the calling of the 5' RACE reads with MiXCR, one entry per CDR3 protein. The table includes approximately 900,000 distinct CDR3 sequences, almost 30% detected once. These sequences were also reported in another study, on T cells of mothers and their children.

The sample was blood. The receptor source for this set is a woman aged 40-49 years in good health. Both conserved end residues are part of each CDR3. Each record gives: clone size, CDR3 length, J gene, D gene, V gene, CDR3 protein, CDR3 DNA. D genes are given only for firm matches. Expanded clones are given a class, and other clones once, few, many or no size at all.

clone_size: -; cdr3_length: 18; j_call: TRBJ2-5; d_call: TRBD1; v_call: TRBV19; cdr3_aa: CASSMVRGQGIWGETQYF; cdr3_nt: TGTGCCAGTAGTATGGTCCGGGGACAGGGAATTTGGGGAGAGACCCAGTACTTC
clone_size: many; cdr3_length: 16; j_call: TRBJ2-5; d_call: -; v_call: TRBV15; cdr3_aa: CATSRDGQGNEETQYF; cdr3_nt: TGTGCCACCAGCAGAGATGGGCAGGGGAATGAGGAGACCCAGTACTTC
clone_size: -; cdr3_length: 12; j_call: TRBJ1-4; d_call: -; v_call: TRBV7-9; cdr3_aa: CASSDLKEKLFF; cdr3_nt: TGTGCCAGCAGCGATCTTAAGGAAAAACTGTTTTTT
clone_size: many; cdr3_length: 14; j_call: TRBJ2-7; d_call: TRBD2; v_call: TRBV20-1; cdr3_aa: CSAGAPGGAYEQYF; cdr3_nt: TGCAGTGCTGGCGCCCCCGGGGGGGCTTACGAGCAGTACTTC
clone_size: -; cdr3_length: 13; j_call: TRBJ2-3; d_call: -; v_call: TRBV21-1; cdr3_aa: CATHRRSTDTQYF; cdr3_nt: TGTGCCACCCACAGGCGGAGCACAGATACGCAGTATTTT
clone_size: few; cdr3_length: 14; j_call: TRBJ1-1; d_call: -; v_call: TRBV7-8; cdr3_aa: CASSSGLWNTEAFF; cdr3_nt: TGTGCCAGCAGCTCGGGACTGTGGAACACTGAAGCTTTCTTT
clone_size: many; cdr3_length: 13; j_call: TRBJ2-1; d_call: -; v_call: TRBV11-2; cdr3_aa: CASSSWVSNEQFF; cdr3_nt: TGTGCCAGCAGCTCTTGGGTATCCAATGAGCAGTTCTTC
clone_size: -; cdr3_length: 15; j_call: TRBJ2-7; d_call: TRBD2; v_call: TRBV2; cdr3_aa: CASRGTSGGSYEQYF; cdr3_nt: TGTGCCAGCAGAGGGACTAGCGGGGGCTCCTACGAGCAGTACTTC
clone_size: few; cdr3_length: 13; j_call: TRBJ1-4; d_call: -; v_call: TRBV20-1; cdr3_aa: CSARAGGGEKLFF; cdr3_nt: TGCAGTGCCAGGGCGGGGGGCGGCGAAAAACTGTTTTTT
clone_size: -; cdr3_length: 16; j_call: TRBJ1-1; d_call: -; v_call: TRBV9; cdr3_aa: CASSVKTGGYLDEAFF; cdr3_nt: TGTGCCAGCAGCGTTAAGACGGGGGGCTATTTGGATGAAGCTTTCTTT
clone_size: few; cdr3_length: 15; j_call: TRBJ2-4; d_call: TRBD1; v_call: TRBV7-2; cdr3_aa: CASSLGGTGGNIQYF; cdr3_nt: TGTGCCAGCAGCTTAGGTGGTACAGGGGGAAACATTCAGTACTTC
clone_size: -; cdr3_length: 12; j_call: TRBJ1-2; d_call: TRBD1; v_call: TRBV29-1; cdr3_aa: CSVLTGVHGYTF; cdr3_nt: TGCAGCGTCCTGACAGGGGTCCATGGCTACACCTTC
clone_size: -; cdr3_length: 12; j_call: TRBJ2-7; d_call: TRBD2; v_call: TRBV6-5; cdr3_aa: CASSRGGHEQYF; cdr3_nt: TGTGCCAGCAGTCGCGGGGGGCATGAGCAGTACTTC
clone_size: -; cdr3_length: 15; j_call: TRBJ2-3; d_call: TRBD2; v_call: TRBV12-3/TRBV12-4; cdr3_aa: CASTRLAASTDTQYF; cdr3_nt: TGTGCCAGCACTAGACTAGCAGCTAGCACAGATACGCAGTATTTT
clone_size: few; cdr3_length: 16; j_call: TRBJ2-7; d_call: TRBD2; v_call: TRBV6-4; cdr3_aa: CASSDSSGGAYNEQYF; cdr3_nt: TGTGCCAGCAGTGACTCTAGCGGGGGGGCCTACAATGAGCAGTACTTC
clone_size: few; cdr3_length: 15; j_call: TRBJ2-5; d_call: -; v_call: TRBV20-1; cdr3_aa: CSARDEGTAQETQYF; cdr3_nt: TGCAGTGCTAGAGATGAAGGGACTGCCCAAGAGACCCAGTACTTC
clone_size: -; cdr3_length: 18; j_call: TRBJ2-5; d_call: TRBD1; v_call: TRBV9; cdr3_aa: CASSVEDRGFSFQETQYF; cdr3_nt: TGTGCCAGCAGCGTAGAGGACAGGGGGTTTTCCTTTCAAGAGACCCAGTACTTC
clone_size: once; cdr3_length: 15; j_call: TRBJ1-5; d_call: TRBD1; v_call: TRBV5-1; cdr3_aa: CASSLVGDRGQPQHF; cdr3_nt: TGCGCCAGCAGCTTGGTGGGTGACAGGGGACAGCCCCAGCATTTT
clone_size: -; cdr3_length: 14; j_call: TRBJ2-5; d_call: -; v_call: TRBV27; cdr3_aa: CAGSSPDFGETQYF; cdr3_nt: TGTGCCGGCAGTTCCCCGGACTTTGGGGAGACCCAGTACTTC
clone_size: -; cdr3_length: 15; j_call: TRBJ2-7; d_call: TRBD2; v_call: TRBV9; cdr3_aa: CASSVAAGGNYEQYF; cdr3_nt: TGTGCCAGCAGCGTAGCAGCGGGAGGAAACTACGAGCAGTACTTC
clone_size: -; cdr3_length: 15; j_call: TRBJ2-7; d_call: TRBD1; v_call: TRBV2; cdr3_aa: CASSEALGQGYEQYF; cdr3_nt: TGTGCCAGCAGTGAAGCCTTGGGACAGGGGTACGAGCAGTACTTC
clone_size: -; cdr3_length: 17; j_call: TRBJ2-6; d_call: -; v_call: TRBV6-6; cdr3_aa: CASSYSGQPSGANVLTF; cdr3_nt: TGTGCCAGCAGTTACTCGGGGCAGCCCTCTGGGGCCAACGTCCTGACTTTC
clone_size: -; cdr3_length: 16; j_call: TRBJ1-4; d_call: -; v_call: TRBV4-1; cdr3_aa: CASSQVAKGKNEKLFF; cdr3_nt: TGCGCCAGCAGCCAAGTGGCCAAGGGCAAAAATGAAAAACTGTTTTTT
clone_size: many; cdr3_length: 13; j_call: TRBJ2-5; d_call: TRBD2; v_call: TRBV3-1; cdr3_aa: CASLAGGRETQYF; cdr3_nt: TGTGCCAGCCTGGCGGGGGGAAGGGAGACCCAGTACTTC
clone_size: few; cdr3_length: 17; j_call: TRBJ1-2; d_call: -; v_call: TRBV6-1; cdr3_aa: CASSERIHLGANYGYTF; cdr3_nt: TGTGCCAGCAGTGAGAGAATCCACCTAGGGGCTAACTATGGCTACACCTTC
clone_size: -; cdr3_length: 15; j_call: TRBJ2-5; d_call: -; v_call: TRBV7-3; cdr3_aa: CASSYRDGHQETQYF; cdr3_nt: TGTGCCAGCAGCTACCGGGACGGACACCAAGAGACCCAGTACTTC
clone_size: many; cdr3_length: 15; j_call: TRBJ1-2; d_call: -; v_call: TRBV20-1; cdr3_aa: CSARDQPVESYGYTF; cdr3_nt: TGCAGTGCTAGAGATCAACCGGTGGAATCCTATGGCTACACCTTC
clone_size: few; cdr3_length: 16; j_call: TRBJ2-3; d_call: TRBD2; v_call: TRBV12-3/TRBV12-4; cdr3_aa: CASSLVAGGRVDTQYF; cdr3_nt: TGTGCCAGCAGTTTAGTAGCGGGGGGGCGAGTAGATACGCAGTATTTT
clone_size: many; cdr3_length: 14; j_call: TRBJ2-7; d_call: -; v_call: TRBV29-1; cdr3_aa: CSVEPQGRSYEQYF; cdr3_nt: TGCAGCGTTGAACCCCAGGGGCGATCCTACGAGCAGTACTTC
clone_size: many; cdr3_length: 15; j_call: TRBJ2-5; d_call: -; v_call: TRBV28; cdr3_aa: CASSSVQTRQETQYF; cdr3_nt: TGTGCCAGCAGCTCCGTTCAGACCCGCCAAGAGACCCAGTACTTC
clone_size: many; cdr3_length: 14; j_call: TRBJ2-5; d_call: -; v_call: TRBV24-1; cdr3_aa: CATSDPQVGETQYF; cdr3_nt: TGTGCCACCAGTGACCCACAGGTAGGAGAGACCCAGTACTTC
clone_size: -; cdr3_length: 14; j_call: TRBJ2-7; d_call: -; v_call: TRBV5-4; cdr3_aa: CASSWAGPTYEQYF; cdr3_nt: TGTGCCAGCAGCTGGGCAGGGCCGACCTACGAGCAGTACTTC
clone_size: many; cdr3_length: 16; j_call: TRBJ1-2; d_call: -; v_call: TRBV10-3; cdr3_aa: CAISERTDSTNYGYTF; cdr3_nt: TGTGCCATCAGTGAAAGGACCGATTCTACTAACTATGGCTACACCTTC
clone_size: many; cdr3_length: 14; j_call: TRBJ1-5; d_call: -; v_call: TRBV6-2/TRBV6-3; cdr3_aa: CASRRDTSNQPQHF; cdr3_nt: TGTGCCAGCAGAAGGGACACTAGCAATCAGCCCCAGCATTTT
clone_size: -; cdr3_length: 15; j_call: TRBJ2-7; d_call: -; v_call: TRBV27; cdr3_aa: CASSFQGGSSSEQYF; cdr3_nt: TGTGCCAGCAGTTTCCAGGGGGGGAGTTCGAGCGAGCAGTACTTC
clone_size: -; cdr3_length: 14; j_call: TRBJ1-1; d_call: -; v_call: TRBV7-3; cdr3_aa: CASSAGRTNTEAFF; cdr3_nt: TGTGCCAGCAGCGCCGGGAGGACTAACACTGAAGCTTTCTTT
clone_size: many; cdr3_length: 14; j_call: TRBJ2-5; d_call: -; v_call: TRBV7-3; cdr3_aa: CASSRGLEGETQYF; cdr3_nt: TGTGCCAGCAGTAGGGGACTGGAGGGAGAGACCCAGTACTTC
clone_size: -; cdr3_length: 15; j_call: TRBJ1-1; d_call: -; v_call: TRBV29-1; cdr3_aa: CSVGPALTPNTEAFF; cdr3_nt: TGCAGCGTTGGACCCGCGTTAACACCGAACACTGAAGCTTTCTTT
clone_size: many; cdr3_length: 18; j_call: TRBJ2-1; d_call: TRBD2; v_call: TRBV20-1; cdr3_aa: CSAPGLAGSNSVRNEQFF; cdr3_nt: TGCAGTGCCCCGGGACTAGCGGGTTCTAATAGTGTACGTAATGAGCAGTTCTTC
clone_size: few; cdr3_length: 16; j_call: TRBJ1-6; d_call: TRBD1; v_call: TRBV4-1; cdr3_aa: CASSQSGQGNNSPLHF; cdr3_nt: TGCGCCAGCAGCCAATCAGGACAGGGGAATAATTCACCCCTCCACTTT
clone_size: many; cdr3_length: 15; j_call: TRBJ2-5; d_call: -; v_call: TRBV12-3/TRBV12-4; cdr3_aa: CASSGRANKIDTQYF; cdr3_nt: TGTGCCAGCAGTGGCCGGGCCAACAAAATCGATACCCAGTACTTC
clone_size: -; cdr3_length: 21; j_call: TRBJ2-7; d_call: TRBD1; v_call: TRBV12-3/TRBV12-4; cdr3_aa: CASSLNPGQGQYRGSPYEQYF; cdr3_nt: TGTGCCAGCAGTTTAAACCCGGGACAGGGGCAATACAGGGGGTCCCCCTACGAGCAGTACTTC
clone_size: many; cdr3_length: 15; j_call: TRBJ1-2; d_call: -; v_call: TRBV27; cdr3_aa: CASSLRPGVYYGYTF; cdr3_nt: TGTGCCAGCAGTTTACGCCCAGGGGTGTACTATGGCTACACCTTC
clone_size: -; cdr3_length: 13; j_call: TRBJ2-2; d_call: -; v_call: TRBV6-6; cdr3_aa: CASRLQAAGELFF; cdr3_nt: TGTGCCAGCCGACTGCAGGCAGCCGGGGAGCTGTTTTTT
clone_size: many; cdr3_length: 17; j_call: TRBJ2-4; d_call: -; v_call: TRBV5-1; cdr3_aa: CASSLGYPDPAKNIQYF; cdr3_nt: TGCGCCAGCAGCTTGGGGTACCCCGATCCGGCCAAAAACATTCAGTACTTC
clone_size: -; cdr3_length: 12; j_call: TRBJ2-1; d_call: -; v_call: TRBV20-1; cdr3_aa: CSAPDWDNEQFF; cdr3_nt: TGCAGTGCTCCAGACTGGGACAATGAGCAGTTCTTC
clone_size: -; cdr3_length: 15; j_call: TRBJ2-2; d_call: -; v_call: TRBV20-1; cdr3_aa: CSARDYRGWAGELFF; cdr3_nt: TGCAGTGCTAGAGATTATCGAGGATGGGCCGGGGAGCTGTTTTTT
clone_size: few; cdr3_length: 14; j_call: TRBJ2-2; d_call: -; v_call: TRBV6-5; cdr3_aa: CASNGAGYTGELFF; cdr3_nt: TGTGCCAGCAACGGAGCAGGTTACACCGGGGAGCTGTTTTTT
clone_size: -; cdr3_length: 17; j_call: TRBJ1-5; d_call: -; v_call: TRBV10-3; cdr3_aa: CAISEITPRPGSQPQHF; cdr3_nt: TGTGCCATCAGTGAGATAACCCCTAGACCGGGCAGTCAGCCCCAGCATTTT
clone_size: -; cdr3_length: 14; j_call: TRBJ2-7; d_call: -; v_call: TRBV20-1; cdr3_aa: CSARRSEGVVEQYF; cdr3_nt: TGCAGTGCTAGAAGGTCGGAGGGTGTGGTCGAGCAGTACTTC
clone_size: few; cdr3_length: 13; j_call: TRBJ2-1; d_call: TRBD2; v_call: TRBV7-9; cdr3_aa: CASSLDSTSVEFF; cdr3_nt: TGTGCCAGCAGCTTAGATTCTACTAGCGTAGAGTTCTTC
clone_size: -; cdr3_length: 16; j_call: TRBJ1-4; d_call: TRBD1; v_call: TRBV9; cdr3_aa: CVSSVSPGQGNEKLFF; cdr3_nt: TGTGTCAGCAGCGTCAGCCCGGGACAGGGGAATGAAAAGCTGTTTTTT
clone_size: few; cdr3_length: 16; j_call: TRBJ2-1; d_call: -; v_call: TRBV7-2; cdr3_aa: CASSAPGAGGGNEQFF; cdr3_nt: TGTGCCAGCAGCGCCCCGGGGGCGGGTGGGGGCAATGAGCAGTTCTTC
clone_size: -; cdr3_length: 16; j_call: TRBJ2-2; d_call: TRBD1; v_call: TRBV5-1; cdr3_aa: CANELPTNRGTGELFF; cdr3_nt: TGCGCCAACGAACTTCCCACCAACAGGGGCACCGGGGAGCTGTTTTTT
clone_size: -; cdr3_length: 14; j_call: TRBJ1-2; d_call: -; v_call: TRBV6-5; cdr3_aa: CASSYSRGGNGYTF; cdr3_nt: TGTGCCAGCAGTTACTCCCGGGGGGGTAATGGCTACACCTTC
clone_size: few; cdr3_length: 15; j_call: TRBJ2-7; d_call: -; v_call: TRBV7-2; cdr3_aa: CASRATGPRGSEQYF; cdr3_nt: TGTGCCAGCAGAGCTACCGGGCCGAGGGGGTCCGAGCAGTACTTC
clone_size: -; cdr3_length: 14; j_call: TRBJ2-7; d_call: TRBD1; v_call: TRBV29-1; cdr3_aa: CSVLGTGLNYEQYF; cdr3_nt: TGCAGCGTTCTTGGGACAGGGCTTAACTACGAGCAGTACTTC